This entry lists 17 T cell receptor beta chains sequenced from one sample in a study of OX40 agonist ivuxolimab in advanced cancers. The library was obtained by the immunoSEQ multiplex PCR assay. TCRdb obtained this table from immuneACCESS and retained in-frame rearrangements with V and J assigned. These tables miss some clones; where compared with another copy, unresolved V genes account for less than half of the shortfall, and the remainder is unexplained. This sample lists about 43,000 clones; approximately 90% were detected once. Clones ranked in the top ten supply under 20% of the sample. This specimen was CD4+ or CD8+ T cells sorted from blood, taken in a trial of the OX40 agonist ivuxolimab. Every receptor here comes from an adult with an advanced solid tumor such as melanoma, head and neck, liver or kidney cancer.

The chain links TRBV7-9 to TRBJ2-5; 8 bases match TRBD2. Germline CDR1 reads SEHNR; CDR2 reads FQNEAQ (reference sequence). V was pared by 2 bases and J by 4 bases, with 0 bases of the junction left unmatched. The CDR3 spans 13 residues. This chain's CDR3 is CASSLRGGETQYF. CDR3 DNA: TGTGCCAGCAGCTTACGGGGGGGAGAGACCCAGTACTTC.

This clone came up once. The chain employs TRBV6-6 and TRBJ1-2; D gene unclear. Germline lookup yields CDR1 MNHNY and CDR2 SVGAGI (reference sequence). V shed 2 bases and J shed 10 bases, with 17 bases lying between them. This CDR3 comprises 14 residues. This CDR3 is CASSYPSGGLDYTF. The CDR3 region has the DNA TGTGCCAGCAGTTACCCGAGTGGAGGATTAGACTACACCTTC.

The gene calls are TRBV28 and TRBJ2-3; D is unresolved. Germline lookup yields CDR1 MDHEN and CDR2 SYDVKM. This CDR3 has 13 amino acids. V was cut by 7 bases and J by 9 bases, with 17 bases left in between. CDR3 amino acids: CASTTETVGTQYF. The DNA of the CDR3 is TGTGCCAGCACAACCGAGACGGTTGGGACGCAGTATTTT.

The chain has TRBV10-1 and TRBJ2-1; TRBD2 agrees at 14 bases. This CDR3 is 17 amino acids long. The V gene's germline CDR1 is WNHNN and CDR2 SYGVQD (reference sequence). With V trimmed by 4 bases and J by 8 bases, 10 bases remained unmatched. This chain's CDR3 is CASSGTGTSGSLDEQFF. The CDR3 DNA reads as TGCGCCAGCAGTGGGACCGGGACTAGCGGGAGTCTAGATGAGCAGTTCTTC.

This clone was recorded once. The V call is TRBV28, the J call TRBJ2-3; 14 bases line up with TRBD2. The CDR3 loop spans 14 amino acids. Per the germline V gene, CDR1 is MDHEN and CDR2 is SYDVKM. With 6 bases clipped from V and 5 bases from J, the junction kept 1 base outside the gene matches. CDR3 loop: CASRGLAGVDTQYF. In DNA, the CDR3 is TGTGCCAGCAGGGGACTAGCGGGGGTAGATACGCAGTATTTT.

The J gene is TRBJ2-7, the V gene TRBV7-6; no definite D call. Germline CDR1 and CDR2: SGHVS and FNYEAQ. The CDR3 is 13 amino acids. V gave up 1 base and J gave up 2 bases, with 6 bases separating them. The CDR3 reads CASSLGFTYEQYF. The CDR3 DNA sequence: TGTGCCAGCAGCTTAGGATTCACCTACGAGCAGTACTTC.

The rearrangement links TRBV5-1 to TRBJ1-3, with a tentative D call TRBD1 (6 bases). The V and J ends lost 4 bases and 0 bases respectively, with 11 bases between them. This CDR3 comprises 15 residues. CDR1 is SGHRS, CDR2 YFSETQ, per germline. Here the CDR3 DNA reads TGCGCCAGCAGCCCAGGACAGATCTCTGGAAACACCATATATTTT. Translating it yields CASSPGQISGNTIYF.

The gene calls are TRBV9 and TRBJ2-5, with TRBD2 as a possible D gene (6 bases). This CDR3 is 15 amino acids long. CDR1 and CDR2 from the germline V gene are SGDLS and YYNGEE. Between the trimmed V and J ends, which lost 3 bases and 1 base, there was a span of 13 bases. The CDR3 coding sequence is TGTGCCAGCAGCGGAGACGGGGGAACCCAAGAGACCCAGTACTTC. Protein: CASSGDGGTQETQYF.

The CDR3 sequence: CASSIDRSDSGNTIYF. DNA for the CDR3: TGTGCCAGTAGTATTGACAGGTCGGACTCTGGAAACACCATATATTTT. V is TRBV19 and J is TRBJ1-3, with TRBD1 as a possible D gene (6 bases). The germline V and J ends were trimmed by 3 bases and 0 bases, with 12 bases remaining between them. This CDR3 spans 16 amino acids. The germline V gene encodes CDR1 LNHDA and CDR2 SQIVND (reference sequence).

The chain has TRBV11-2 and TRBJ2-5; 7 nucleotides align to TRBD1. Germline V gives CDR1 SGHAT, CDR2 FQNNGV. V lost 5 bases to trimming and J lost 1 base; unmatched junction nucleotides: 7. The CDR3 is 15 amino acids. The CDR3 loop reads CASSTEDRVQETQYF. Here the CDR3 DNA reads TGTGCCAGCAGCACCGAAGACAGGGTCCAAGAGACCCAGTACTTC.

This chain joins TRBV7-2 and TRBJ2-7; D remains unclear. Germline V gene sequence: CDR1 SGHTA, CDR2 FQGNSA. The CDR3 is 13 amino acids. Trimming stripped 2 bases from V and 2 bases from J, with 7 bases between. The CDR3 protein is CASSLSTTYEQYF. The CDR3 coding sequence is TGTGCCAGCAGCTTATCGACAACCTACGAGCAGTACTTC.

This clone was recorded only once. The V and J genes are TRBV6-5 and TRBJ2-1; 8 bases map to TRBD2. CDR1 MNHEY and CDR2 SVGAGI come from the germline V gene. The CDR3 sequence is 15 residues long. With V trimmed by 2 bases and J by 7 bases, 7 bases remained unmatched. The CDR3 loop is CASSYLGLGGNEQFF. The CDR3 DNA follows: TGTGCCAGCAGTTACCTGGGACTAGGAGGGAATGAGCAGTTCTTC.

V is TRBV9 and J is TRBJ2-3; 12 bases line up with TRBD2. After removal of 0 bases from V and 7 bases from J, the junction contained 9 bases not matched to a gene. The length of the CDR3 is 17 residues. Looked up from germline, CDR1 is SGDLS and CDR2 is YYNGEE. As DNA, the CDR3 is TGTGCCAGCAGCGTAGGGTCTCTAGCGGGGGGGCCAAATACGCAGTATTTT. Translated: CASSVGSLAGGPNTQYF. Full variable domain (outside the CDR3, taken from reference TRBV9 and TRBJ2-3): DSGVTQTPKHLITATGQRVTLRCSPRSGDLSVYWYQQSLDQGLQFLIQYYNGEERAKGNILERFSAQQFPDLHSELNLSSLELGDSALYFCASSVGSLAGGPNTQYFGPGTRLTVL.

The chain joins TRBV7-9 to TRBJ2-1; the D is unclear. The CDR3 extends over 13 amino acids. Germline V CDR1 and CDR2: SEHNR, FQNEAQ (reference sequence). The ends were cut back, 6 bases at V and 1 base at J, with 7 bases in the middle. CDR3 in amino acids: CASRDGSYNEQFF. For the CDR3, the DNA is TGTGCCAGCAGAGATGGATCCTACAATGAGCAGTTCTTC.

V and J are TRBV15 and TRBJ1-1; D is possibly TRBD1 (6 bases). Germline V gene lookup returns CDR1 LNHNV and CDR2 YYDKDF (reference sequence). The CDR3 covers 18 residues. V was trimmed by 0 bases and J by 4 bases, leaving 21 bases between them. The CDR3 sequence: CATSRDQWGPLGRTEAFF. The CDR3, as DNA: TGTGCCACCAGCAGAGATCAGTGGGGGCCCTTGGGACGCACTGAAGCTTTCTTT.

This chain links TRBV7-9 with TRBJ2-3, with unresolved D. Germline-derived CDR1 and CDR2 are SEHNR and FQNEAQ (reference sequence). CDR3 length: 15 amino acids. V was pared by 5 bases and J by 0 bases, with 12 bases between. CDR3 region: CASSATSQSTDTQYF. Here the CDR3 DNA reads TGTGCCAGCAGCGCGACGTCCCAAAGCACAGATACGCAGTATTTT.

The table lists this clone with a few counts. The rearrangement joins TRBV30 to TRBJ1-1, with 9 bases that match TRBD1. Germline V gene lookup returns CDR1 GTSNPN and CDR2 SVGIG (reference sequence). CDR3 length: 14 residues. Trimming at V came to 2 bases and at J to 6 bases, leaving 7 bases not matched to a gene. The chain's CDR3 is CAWSTGQGIAEAFF. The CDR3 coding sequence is TGTGCCTGGAGTACCGGACAGGGGATCGCTGAAGCTTTCTTT. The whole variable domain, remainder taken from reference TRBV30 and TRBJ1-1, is SQTIHQWPATLVQPVGSPLSLECTVEGTSNPNLYWYRQAAGRGLQLLFYSVGIGQISSEVPQNLSASRPQDRQFILSSKKLLLSDSGFYLCAWSTGQGIAEAFFGQGTRLTVV.